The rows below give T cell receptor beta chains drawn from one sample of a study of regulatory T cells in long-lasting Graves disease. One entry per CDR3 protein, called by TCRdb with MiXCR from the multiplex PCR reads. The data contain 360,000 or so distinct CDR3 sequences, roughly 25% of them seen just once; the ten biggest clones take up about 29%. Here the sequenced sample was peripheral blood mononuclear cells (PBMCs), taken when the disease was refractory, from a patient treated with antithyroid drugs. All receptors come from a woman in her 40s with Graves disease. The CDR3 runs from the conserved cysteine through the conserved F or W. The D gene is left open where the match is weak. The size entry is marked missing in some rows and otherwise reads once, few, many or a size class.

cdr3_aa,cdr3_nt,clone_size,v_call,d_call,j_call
CATRGPTDTEAFF,TGTGCCACGAGGGGGCCGACGGACACTGAAGCTTTCTTT,few,TRBV7-9,TRBD1,TRBJ1-1
CASRAVGQGNQPQHF,TGTGCCAGCAGAGCCGTGGGACAGGGAAATCAGCCCCAGCATTTT,many,TRBV12-3/TRBV12-4,TRBD1,TRBJ1-5
CSARVGQGISNTGELFF,TGCAGTGCTAGAGTTGGACAGGGGATATCGAACACCGGGGAGCTGTTTTTT,few,TRBV20-1,TRBD1,TRBJ2-2
CASSSRRTGGGEQYF,TGTGCCAGCAGTTCCCGCCGGACAGGGGGCGGCGAGCAGTACTTC,many,TRBV28,TRBD1,TRBJ2-7
CASTVRTSPNTGELFF,TGTGCCAGCACCGTTAGGACAAGCCCGAACACCGGGGAGCTGTTTTTT,.,TRBV7-9,.,TRBJ2-2
CASSQGDPTYEQYF,TGTGCCAGCAGCCAAGGGGACCCTACCTACGAGCAGTACTTC,.,TRBV3-1,.,TRBJ2-7
CASNPASQTGDIQYF,TGTGCCAGCAACCCGGCTTCCCAGACCGGGGACATTCAGTACTTC,many,TRBV28,.,TRBJ2-4
CPPPSPRGNIQYF,TGTCCCCCTCCGAGCCCCCGGGGAAACATTCAGTACTTC,few,TRBV12-3/TRBV12-4,.,TRBJ2-4
CASSVGPASGYTF,TGTGCCAGCAGCGTAGGACCAGCCTCGGGCTACACCTTC,.,TRBV9,.,TRBJ1-2
CASTPDDRGLVFGSNQPQHF,TGTGCCAGCACTCCTGATGACAGGGGGCTCGTTTTTGGTAGCAATCAGCCCCAGCATTTT,many,TRBV2,TRBD1,TRBJ1-5
CSARAPRGPQPQHF,TGCAGTGCTAGAGCCCCCAGGGGGCCTCAGCCCCAGCATTTT,.,TRBV20-1,TRBD1,TRBJ1-5
CASSQVAGGETQYF,TGCGCCAGCAGCCAAGTGGCAGGGGGGGAGACCCAGTACTTC,.,TRBV7-9,.,TRBJ2-5
CASSEKGSSYNSPLHF,TGTGCCAGCAGTGAAAAGGGGTCCTCCTATAATTCACCCCTCCACTTT,.,TRBV6-1,.,TRBJ1-6
CASSLDWGTGGNYGYTF,TGCGCCAGCAGCTTGGATTGGGGGACAGGGGGTAACTATGGCTACACCTTC,.,TRBV5-1,TRBD1,TRBJ1-2
CATSDPGKKETQYF,TGTGCCACCAGTGACCCCGGGAAAAAAGAGACCCAGTACTTC,few,TRBV24-1,.,TRBJ2-5
CSALDGGNTEAFF,TGCAGTGCGTTAGACGGAGGAAACACTGAAGCTTTCTTT,many,TRBV20-1,.,TRBJ1-1